The 24 T cell receptor beta chains below all came from one sample that was sequenced in a study of T cell responses to AZD1222 COVID-19 vaccine. This table comes from immunoSEQ multiplex PCR, and its TCRdb copy is limited to in-frame clones, with some not included. This sample has about 150,000 clones, with about 89% found just once. The sequencing used peripheral blood, collected on day 0 of AZD1222 vaccination. These receptors all come from an adult in good health.

The chain has TRBV2 and TRBJ2-1; TRBD1 aligns across 8 bases. There are 12 residues in the CDR3. J gave up 12 bases and V 6 bases, and 7 bases lay outside the gene matches. The V gene's germline CDR1 is SNHLY and CDR2 FYNNEI. The CDR3 sequence: CASSVRTGRQFF. CDR3 bases: TGTGCCAGCAGCGTCCGGACAGGGAGGCAGTTCTTC.

V is TRBV6-7 and J is TRBJ1-1; D is perhaps TRBD1 (6 bases). TRBV6-7 is labeled an ORF, and its function is uncertain. The germline V and J ends were trimmed by 2 bases and 3 bases, with 10 bases remaining between them. The CDR3 length is 14 residues. In DNA form, the CDR3 reads TGTGCCAGCAGTTACCGTTACAGGGACACTGAAGCTTTCTTT. Its protein is CASSYRYRDTEAFF.

The chain recombines TRBV19 with TRBJ2-7; possibly TRBD1 for D (6 bases). The CDR3 is 15 residues long. V shed 0 bases and J shed 4 bases, with 13 bases lying between them. Germline V gene data show CDR1 as LNHDA and CDR2 as SQIVND (reference sequence). DNA of the CDR3: TGTGCCAGTAGTATAGATTCCCAGCAGGGGTACGAGCAGTACTTC. Its translation: CASSIDSQQGYEQYF.

The chain joins TRBV7-9 to TRBJ2-7, with 9 bases fitting TRBD2. There are 14 residues in the CDR3. In germline, CDR1 is SEHNR, CDR2 FQNEAQ (reference sequence). Trimming at V came to 5 bases and at J to 4 bases, leaving 6 bases not matched to a gene. Here the CDR3 reads CASSLSGRGYEQYF. The DNA of the CDR3 is TGTGCCAGCAGCCTTAGCGGGAGAGGATACGAGCAGTACTTC.

This clone was found once. This sample also contains other DNA sequences that code for the same CDR3. This chain joins TRBV28 and TRBJ2-6; no firm D call. Trimming left V 2 bases short and J 4 bases short, with 3 bases between. This CDR3 is 13 amino acids long. The germline CDR1 and CDR2 sequences are MDHEN and SYDVKM. The CDR3 spells CASSLSGANVLTF. The CDR3 bases are TGTGCCAGCAGTTTAAGCGGGGCCAACGTCCTGACTTTC.

This chain uses TRBV4-3 with TRBJ1-5, with D tentatively TRBD1 (5 bases). Per the germline V gene, CDR1 is LGHNA and CDR2 is YSLEER. V was clipped by 4 bases and J by 9 bases, with 22 bases between them. The CDR3 consists of 16 residues. The CDR3 bases are TGCGCCAGCAGCCCACAAACCGGGACCGCCATATGGCCCCAGCATTTT. Translation: CASSPQTGTAIWPQHF.

The chain recombines TRBV3-1 (or the pseudogene TRBV3-2) with TRBJ1-1; D unclear. Trimming stripped 2 bases from V and 7 bases from J, with 14 bases between. Germline CDR1 is LGHDT and CDR2 is YNNKEL (reference sequence). The CDR3 extends over 14 amino acids. CDR3 in DNA: TGTGCCAGCAGCCAATTTTTAGGGTCAGTTGAAGCTTTCTTT. Protein sequence: CASSQFLGSVEAFF.

CDR3: CASSLPGGARTGELFF. DNA of the CDR3: TGTGCCAGCAGCCTCCCAGGGGGCGCGCGGACCGGGGAGCTGTTTTTT. The rearrangement uses TRBV7-3 and TRBJ2-2; 8 bases fit TRBD1. This CDR3 comprises 16 residues. V trimming: 5 bases; J trimming: 5 bases; junction bases outside the gene matches: 10. CDR1 is SGHTA and CDR2 is FQGTGA in the germline V gene.

This rearrangement joins TRBV3-1 (or the pseudogene TRBV3-2) to TRBJ1-5; the D is unclear. Germline V CDR1 and CDR2: LGHDT, YNNKEL (reference sequence). The CDR3 runs 14 residues. V was trimmed by 3 bases and J by 6 bases, leaving 12 bases between them. The CDR3 region has the DNA TGTGCCAGCAGCCATTTTAGGGATGCTCAGCCCCAGCATTTT. Amino acids: CASSHFRDAQPQHF.

The rearrangement joins TRBV7-3 to TRBJ2-1, with D unclear. This CDR3 is 14 amino acids long. V was shortened by 1 base and J by 8 bases, with 12 bases between the two germline ends. CDR1 is SGHTA and CDR2 is FQGTGA in the germline V gene. CDR3: CASSLSTVSDEQFF. In DNA form, the CDR3 reads TGTGCCAGCAGCTTAAGTACCGTCAGCGATGAGCAGTTCTTC.

This clone has a single count. The rearrangement links TRBV19 to TRBJ2-1; D is possibly TRBD2 (6 bases). Trimming cost V 4 bases and J 9 bases, with 16 bases left between them. The CDR3 runs 14 residues. Germline V gene data show CDR1 as LNHDA and CDR2 as SQIVND (reference sequence). CDR3 nucleotide sequence: TGTGCCAGTAGTACGTGGGGCGGGACGGCTGAGCAGTTCTTC. Amino acid sequence: CASSTWGGTAEQFF.

The chain uses TRBV15 and TRBJ1-5; D might be TRBD1 (6 bases). The CDR3 covers 16 residues. CDR1 LNHNV and CDR2 YYDKDF come from the germline V gene (reference sequence). Trimming took 4 bases from V and 1 from J, leaving 14 bases between them. The CDR3 is CATSITGRASNQPQHF. The CDR3 DNA is TGTGCCACCAGCATTACAGGGAGAGCCAGCAATCAGCCCCAGCATTTT.

The chain is built from TRBV15 and TRBJ2-7, with 12 bases fitting TRBD2. V lost 1 base and J lost 2; bases outside the gene matches: 0. The CDR3 sequence is 15 residues long. The germline V gene has CDR1 LNHNV and CDR2 YYDKDF (reference sequence). Written as DNA, the CDR3 is TGTGCCACCAGCAGAGGGACTAGCGGGACCTACGAGCAGTACTTC. It codes for CATSRGTSGTYEQYF.

CDR3 in DNA: TGTGCCACCAGTGATGCCCTAGCGGGAGGTCCAGATACGCAGTATTTT. This sequence encodes CATSDALAGGPDTQYF. The V gene is TRBV24-1, the J gene TRBJ2-3; the match to TRBD2 covers 11 bases. J was trimmed by 4 bases and V by 3 bases; bases with no gene match: 5. From germline, CDR1 is KGHDR and CDR2 SFDVKD. This CDR3 comprises 16 residues.

The CDR3, as DNA: TGCGCCAGCAGCCAAGTTGAAGGGGTAGGCTATGGCTACACCTTC. Protein sequence: CASSQVEGVGYGYTF. The V and J genes are TRBV4-3 and TRBJ1-2, with D perhaps matching TRBD1 (5 bases). The V end was cut by 1 base, the J end by 4 bases, with 13 bases between. Germline CDR1 reads LGHNA; CDR2 reads YSLEER. This CDR3 has 15 residues.

This clone was recorded a few times. The gene calls are TRBV6-2 or TRBV6-3 and TRBJ2-3; 11 bases match TRBD2. With V trimmed by 4 bases and J by 2 bases, 8 bases remained unmatched. Per germline, CDR1 MNHEY and CDR2 SVGEGT. The CDR3 consists of 17 residues. CDR3 bases: TGTGCCAGCAGTTTCGTGCCTAGCGGGAGGACCACAGATACGCAGTATTTT. This translates into CASSFVPSGRTTDTQYF.

The rearrangement uses TRBV7-9 and TRBJ2-3; perhaps D is TRBD1 or TRBD2 (5 bases each). The V gene's germline CDR1 is SEHNR and CDR2 FQNEAQ (reference sequence). The CDR3 length is 13 residues. V dropped 1 base and J dropped 6 bases, with 8 bases sitting between them. The CDR3 bases are TGTGCCAGCAGCTTAGGATGGGGGGATACGCAGTATTTT. The encoded protein is CASSLGWGDTQYF.

V is TRBV7-2 and J is TRBJ2-1, with 15 bases aligning to TRBD2. The CDR3 has 15 residues. Germline-derived CDR1 and CDR2 are SGHTA and FQGNSA. Germline trimming cut 5 bases from V and 10 bases from J; bases unmatched to any gene: 6. CDR3 protein: CASSVQGLAGGEQFF. The CDR3 region has the DNA TGTGCCAGCAGCGTTCAAGGACTAGCGGGAGGGGAGCAGTTCTTC.

This clone appeared once. This chain uses TRBV19 with TRBJ1-5; the match to TRBD1 covers 8 bases. The CDR3 runs to 16 residues. The germline V gene encodes CDR1 LNHDA and CDR2 SQIVND (reference sequence). The ends lost 3 bases at V and 1 base at J; junction bases unmatched: 5. The CDR3 DNA sequence: TGTGCCAGTAGTATTTATGGGACAGGAAGCAATCAGCCCCAGCATTTT. As protein: CASSIYGTGSNQPQHF.

The gene calls are TRBV9 and TRBJ2-7; the D is unclear. The germline CDR1 and CDR2 sequences are SGDLS and YYNGEE. Trimming removed 1 base at V and 6 bases at J, with 11 bases between. CDR3 size: 13 residues. CDR3 bases: TGTGCCAGCAGCGTACTTCCCGATAGCGAGCAGTACTTC. This encodes CASSVLPDSEQYF.

This clone turned up a few times. The chain joins TRBV14 to TRBJ1-1; D gene ambiguous. This CDR3 spans 12 amino acids. Trimming took off 4 bases at V and 3 bases at J, with 6 bases between the two ends. CDR1 is SGHDN and CDR2 is FVKESK in the germline V gene. The CDR3 DNA sequence: TGTGCCAGCAGCCCTCAATACACTGAAGCTTTCTTT. Its protein is CASSPQYTEAFF.

The chain recombines TRBV7-9 with TRBJ2-7, with 11 nucleotides matching TRBD2. V was pared by 6 bases and J by 7 bases, with 14 bases of the junction left unmatched. The germline CDR1 and CDR2 sequences are SEHNR and FQNEAQ (reference sequence). This CDR3 is 16 amino acids long. The DNA for the CDR3 is TGTGCCAGCAGTCCTCGACTAGCGGGGCTATACGGGGAGCAGTACTTC. It translates to CASSPRLAGLYGEQYF.

The rearrangement joins TRBV4-3 to TRBJ1-2, with D uncertain. V lost 0 bases to trimming and J lost 8 bases, with 7 bases between them. CDR1 and CDR2 from the germline V gene are LGHNA and YSLEER. The CDR3 covers 12 residues. CDR3 in DNA: TGCGCCAGCAGCCAAGAGGGAGGAGGCTACACCTTC. It yields the protein CASSQEGGGYTF.

The J gene is TRBJ2-1, the V gene TRBV7-6; tentative D call: TRBD2 (5 bases). Germline V gene sequence: CDR1 SGHVS, CDR2 FNYEAQ. CDR3 length: 20 amino acids. V was shortened by 5 bases and J by 0 bases, with 26 bases between the two germline ends. CDR3 amino acids: CASSRGPQTRWVSSYNEQFF. CDR3 nucleotides: TGTGCCAGCAGCCGCGGCCCCCAAACTAGGTGGGTTAGCTCCTACAATGAGCAGTTCTTC.